Presented here are 16 T cell receptor beta chains from one specimen sequenced in a study of CD8+ T cells in alopecia areata. Treatment described: oral pan-JAK inhibitor, 5-10 mg twice daily. Sequencing relied on a cDNA template that was reverse transcribed from extracted RNA. Clones were sequenced by immunoSEQ multiplex PCR, and TCRdb holds only the in-frame ones, with some missing. The profile covers approximately 170,000 clones, with roughly three fifths appearing a single time and around 0.69% taken by the ten largest. Sequenced here: CD4+ T cells sorted from blood, sampled at week 4, from a patient treated with tofacitinib. The receptors derive from a human donor with alopecia areata.

This clone has only one observation. This chain uses TRBV6-5 with TRBJ2-1; D gene unclear. V dropped 2 bases and J dropped 3 bases, with 11 bases sitting between them. This CDR3 region has 15 residues. CDR1 is MNHEY and CDR2 is SVGAGI in the germline V gene. CDR3 residues: CASSYGRRNYNEQFF. In nucleotides, the CDR3 is TGTGCCAGCAGTTACGGGCGCAGGAACTACAATGAGCAGTTCTTC.

The chain links TRBV2 to TRBJ2-7, with unresolved D. CDR3 length equals 13 residues. Deletions cut 6 bases from V and 0 bases from J, with 9 bases between. CDR1 and CDR2 (germline): SNHLY, FYNNEI. CDR3 nucleotide sequence: TGTGCCAGCAGAAACGGCATCTCCTACGAGCAGTACTTC. Translating gives CASRNGISYEQYF.

The chain links TRBV27 to TRBJ2-7; 10 bases map to TRBD2. J was trimmed by 2 bases and V by 8 bases; bases with no gene match: 9. The germline CDR1 and CDR2 sequences are MNHEY and SMNVEV (reference sequence). This CDR3 contains 15 residues. The CDR3 nucleotides are TGTGCCAGCCAAACCCTAGCGGGGGCCCCCTACGAGCAGTACTTC. Protein sequence: CASQTLAGAPYEQYF.

This chain joins TRBV9 and TRBJ2-1; tentatively, D is TRBD1 or TRBD2 (5 bases each). Germline V gene sequence: CDR1 SGDLS, CDR2 YYNGEE. With 0 bases removed from V and 5 bases from J, the gap between germline ends came to 12 bases. This CDR3 has 15 residues. The CDR3 loop is CASSVALRDHNEQFF. The DNA for the CDR3 is TGTGCCAGCAGCGTAGCACTCAGGGACCACAATGAGCAGTTCTTC.

This clone was picked up a small number of times. This chain uses TRBV6-6 with TRBJ2-1, with D maybe TRBD2 (5 bases). Trimming cost V 10 bases and J 3 bases, with 13 bases left between them. This CDR3 spans 13 amino acids. Germline V gives CDR1 MNHNY, CDR2 SVGAGI (reference sequence). CDR3 amino acids: CATQRRNYNEQFF. The CDR3 nucleotides read TGTGCCACTCAGAGGAGGAACTACAATGAGCAGTTCTTC.

CDR3 bases: TGTGCCAGCAGCTTAGAGTTCGGGGGGCCGGGCACTGAAGCTTTCTTT. Its translation: CASSLEFGGPGTEAFF. V is TRBV7-8 and J is TRBJ1-1, with D tentatively TRBD1 (6 bases). CDR3 size: 16 residues. Germline V lookup: CDR1 SGHVS, CDR2 FQNEAQ. Trimming took 1 base from V and 4 from J, leaving 16 bases between them.

The table lists this clone with a few counts. V usage is TRBV29-1 and J usage is TRBJ2-2; TRBD1 is a possible D gene (6 bases). Trimming left V 4 bases short and J 0 bases short, with 9 bases between. Germline CDR1 SQVTM, CDR2 ANQGSEA. The CDR3 loop spans 14 amino acids. CDR3: CSVARTANTGELFF. CDR3 bases: TGCAGCGTTGCTCGGACAGCGAACACCGGGGAGCTGTTTTTT.

This clone was seen more than once but under ten times. The rearrangement links TRBV29-1 to TRBJ2-1, with D uncertain. The length of the CDR3 is 14 residues. Looked up from germline, CDR1 is SQVTM and CDR2 is ANQGSEA. With 6 bases removed from V and 1 base from J, the gap between germline ends came to 13 bases. CDR3 residues: CSVRRVGSYNEQFF. CDR3 nucleotides: TGCAGCGTCAGACGGGTAGGGTCCTACAATGAGCAGTTCTTC.

The chain employs TRBV6-5 and TRBJ2-2; maybe TRBD1 (6 bases). This CDR3 region has 13 residues. Germline V gives CDR1 MNHEY, CDR2 SVGAGI. V was cut by 8 bases and J by 5 bases, with 12 bases left in between. CDR3 protein: CASRQGYTGELFF. In nucleotides, the CDR3 is TGTGCCAGCCGGCAGGGGTATACCGGGGAGCTGTTTTTT.

This chain links TRBV29-1 with TRBJ1-2; D is undetermined. The CDR3 loop spans 13 amino acids. The V end lost 0 bases, the J end lost 3 bases, and 8 bases lay between the germline ends. Germline V gene lookup returns CDR1 SQVTM and CDR2 ANQGSEA. This CDR3 is CSVEDPGYYGYTF. CDR3 nucleotide sequence: TGCAGCGTTGAAGACCCAGGCTACTATGGCTACACCTTC.

The genes are TRBV30 and TRBJ1-2; 9 bases line up with TRBD1. Losses at the gene ends were 2 bases for V and 3 bases for J; bases not matched to a gene: 1. Germline assignment: CDR1 GTSNPN and CDR2 SVGIG (reference sequence). The CDR3 has 13 residues. The CDR3 protein is CAWSWDRDYGYTF. CDR3 bases: TGTGCCTGGAGTTGGGACAGGGACTATGGCTACACCTTC.

This clone was seen a few times. The rearrangement links TRBV23-1 to TRBJ2-3; no firm D call. TRBV23-1 is known as an ORF, though its function is uncertain. V was shortened by 10 bases and J by 2 bases, with 4 bases between the two germline ends. The CDR3 extends over 10 amino acids. The CDR3 coding sequence is TGCGCCACCATCACAGATACGCAGTATTTT. Translated: CATITDTQYF.

The chain links TRBV4-2 to TRBJ2-7; D is perhaps TRBD2 (6 bases). The germline gives CDR1 LGHNA, CDR2 YNFKEQ. The ends were cut back, 0 bases at V and 6 bases at J, with 12 bases in the middle. This CDR3 has 14 amino acids. The CDR3, as DNA: TGTGCCAGCAGCCAAGATGGGGGGAAAGCCGAGCAGTACTTC. Translating gives CASSQDGGKAEQYF.

This chain links TRBV28 with TRBJ2-1, with 8 positions matching TRBD1. The V gene end was trimmed by 6 bases and the J gene end by 9 bases; junction bases not matched to a gene: 4. The CDR3 length is 12 residues. CDR1 and CDR2 from the germline V gene are MDHEN and SYDVKM. CDR3 sequence (DNA): TGTGCCAGCAGAAGAACAGGGGGTGAGCAGTTCTTC. Amino acid sequence: CASRRTGGEQFF.

Only a few counts were recorded for this clone. The chain couples TRBV30 to TRBJ1-1; 8 bases fit TRBD1. The CDR3 has 15 residues. Germline assignment: CDR1 GTSNPN and CDR2 SVGIG (reference sequence). Losses at the gene ends were 2 bases for V and 2 bases for J; bases not matched to a gene: 7. The CDR3, as DNA: TGTGCCTGGAGTTCCTACAGGGGGAGAAACACTGAAGCTTTCTTT. This gives the protein CAWSSYRGRNTEAFF.

The gene calls are TRBV18 and TRBJ2-1, with D uncertain. CDR1 and CDR2 (germline): KGHSH, LQKENI. The CDR3 totals 15 residues. Trimming took off 4 bases at V and 0 bases at J, with 10 bases between the two ends. CDR3 amino acids: CASSLQEFSYNEQFF. The CDR3 bases are TGTGCCAGCTCACTTCAGGAGTTCTCCTACAATGAGCAGTTCTTC.